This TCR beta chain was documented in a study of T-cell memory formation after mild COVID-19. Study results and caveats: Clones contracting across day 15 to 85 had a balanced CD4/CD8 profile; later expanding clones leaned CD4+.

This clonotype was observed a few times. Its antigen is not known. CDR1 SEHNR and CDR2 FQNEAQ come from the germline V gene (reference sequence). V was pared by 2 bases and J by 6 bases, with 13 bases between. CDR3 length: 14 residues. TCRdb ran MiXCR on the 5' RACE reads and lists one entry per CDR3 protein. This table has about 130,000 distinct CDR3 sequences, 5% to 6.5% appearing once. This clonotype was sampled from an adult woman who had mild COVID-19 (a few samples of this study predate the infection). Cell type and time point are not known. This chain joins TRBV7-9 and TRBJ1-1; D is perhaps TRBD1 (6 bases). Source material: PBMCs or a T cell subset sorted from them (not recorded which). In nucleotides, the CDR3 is TGTGCCAGCAGCTTAAGGGGCGGACAGTCTGAAGCTTTCTTT. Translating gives CASSLRGGQSEAFF.